This is a list of T cell receptor beta chains from one sample in a study of cytomegalovirus exposure and HLA in healthy donors. Measured with immunoSEQ multiplex PCR; TCRdb has only the in-frame clones, and not every one. The sample includes around 150,000 clones, 80% to 90% seen only once; the top ten take 3.5% to 4.5%. Sequencing was done on a sample of PBMCs. The receptors shown here come from a woman aged 40 to 49 in good health and CMV-seropositive. Both conserved end residues are part of each CDR3. A D gene is named only where the DNA matches it firmly. Rows give clone size only sometimes, using once, few, many, or a class for an expanded clone.

cdr3_aa	cdr3_nt	v_call	d_call	clone_size	j_call
CASRLTGNTEAFF	TGTGCCAGCAGGCTGACAGGGAACACTGAAGCTTTCTTT	TRBV6-1	-	few	TRBJ1-1
CASSLSLTGPSYEQYF	TGTGCCAGCTCACTCTCTCTGACAGGGCCCTCCTACGAGCAGTACTTC	TRBV18	TRBD1	-	TRBJ2-7
CASSPDRADSPLHF	TGTGCCAGCAGCCCGGACAGGGCGGATTCACCCCTCCACTTT	TRBV6-6	TRBD1	-	TRBJ1-6
CASSVGSGNTEAFF	TGTGCCAGCAGCGTAGGGTCCGGGAACACTGAAGCTTTCTTT	TRBV9	-	once	TRBJ1-1
CASSLASGTQYF	TGTGCCAGCAGCTTGGCCTCGGGAACGCAGTATTTT	TRBV5-8	-	once	TRBJ2-3
CASSYAAGGRDSPLHF	TGTGCCAGCAGTTACGCCGCAGGGGGCAGAGATTCACCCCTCCACTTT	TRBV6-5	TRBD1	-	TRBJ1-6
CSVDVGGAGGYTF	TGCAGCGTTGACGTGGGGGGGGCTGGGGGCTACACCTTC	TRBV29-1	-	-	TRBJ1-2
CASSLGAGATGEQYF	TGTGCCAGCAGTTTAGGGGCGGGAGCCACAGGAGAGCAGTACTTC	TRBV27	TRBD2	-	TRBJ2-7
CASSLSAGQLEKLFF	TGTGCCAGCAGCTTATCCGCAGGGCAGCTTGAAAAACTGTTTTTT	TRBV7-9	-	-	TRBJ1-4
CASSEVGPGQGLYEQYF	TGTGCCAGCAGTGAAGTGGGACCGGGACAGGGCCTCTACGAGCAGTACTTC	TRBV2	TRBD1	-	TRBJ2-7
CASSLVRGEQYF	TGTGCCAGCAGCTTAGTCCGCGGGGAGCAGTACTTC	TRBV7-8	-	-	TRBJ2-7
CASSLKTGGLFPYEQYF	TGTGCCAGCAGCTTAAAAACAGGGGGTTTATTCCCCTACGAGCAGTACTTC	TRBV7-3	TRBD1	-	TRBJ2-7
CASSEIGGTGEQPQHF	TGTGCCAGCAGTGAAATTGGGGGGACAGGGGAACAGCCCCAGCATTTT	TRBV6-1	TRBD1	-	TRBJ1-5
CASALTGAGPRSYNSPLHF	TGTGCCAGCGCCCTTACAGGGGCCGGTCCGCGGTCCTATAATTCACCCCTCCACTTT	TRBV27	TRBD1	-	TRBJ1-6
CASSSGQGRSNQPQHF	TGTGCCAGCAGCTCTGGACAGGGTCGGAGCAATCAGCCCCAGCATTTT	TRBV2	TRBD1	-	TRBJ1-5
CASSAEGGQPQHF	TGTGCCAGCAGTGCGGAGGGAGGTCAGCCCCAGCATTTT	TRBV6-1	-	-	TRBJ1-5
CAWSADREGYGYTF	TGTGCCTGGAGTGCGGACAGGGAGGGCTATGGCTACACCTTC	TRBV30	TRBD1	-	TRBJ1-2
CASSQGQGTYEQYF	TGCGCCAGCAGCCAAGGACAGGGGACCTACGAGCAGTACTTC	TRBV4-1	TRBD1	few	TRBJ2-7
CAWIGGSNTGELFF	TGTGCCTGGATCGGCGGGAGTAACACCGGGGAGCTGTTTTTT	TRBV30	TRBD2	few	TRBJ2-2
CASSLRQGDAEQYF	TGTGCCAGCAGTTTAAGGCAGGGGGATGCCGAGCAGTACTTC	TRBV27	TRBD1	many	TRBJ2-7
CASSLGAAYYEQYF	TGTGCCAGCAGCTTAGGGGCAGCATACTACGAGCAGTACTTC	TRBV7-9	-	-	TRBJ2-7
CASRSTGTASTDTQYF	TGTGCCAGCAGGTCCACCGGGACAGCTTCCACAGATACGCAGTATTTT	TRBV6-6	TRBD1	few	TRBJ2-3
CAWGVKRGETQYF	TGTGCCTGGGGGGTCAAAAGGGGAGAGACCCAGTACTTC	TRBV30	-	-	TRBJ2-5
CASSPPTGSNSPLHF	TGTGCCAGCAGTCCCCCGACAGGGTCGAATTCACCCCTCCACTTT	TRBV27	TRBD1	-	TRBJ1-6
CASSLTGGDEQFF	TGTGCCAGCAGCTTGACAGGGGGGGATGAGCAGTTCTTC	TRBV5-4	-	-	TRBJ2-1
CASSTISGVQETQYF	TGTGCCAGCAGTACTATTAGCGGGGTCCAAGAGACCCAGTACTTC	TRBV4-2	TRBD2	-	TRBJ2-5
CASSLAVGTGNEQFF	TGTGCCAGCAGCTTAGCCGTCGGGACAGGCAATGAGCAGTTCTTC	TRBV7-9	TRBD1	-	TRBJ2-1
CATSRDLQGISYEQYF	TGTGCCACCAGCAGAGATCTTCAGGGAATCTCCTACGAGCAGTACTTC	TRBV15	-	-	TRBJ2-7
CASSQDTNYGYTF	TGTGCCAGCAGCCAGGACACTAACTATGGCTACACCTTC	TRBV7-9	-	many	TRBJ1-2
CASSEVSNSPLHF	TGTGCCAGCAGTGAAGTCAGTAATTCACCCCTCCACTTT	TRBV6-1	-	-	TRBJ1-6
CVWNTGNLAKNIQYF	TGTGTCTGGAATACCGGGAACTTAGCCAAAAACATTCAGTACTTC	TRBV30	-	-	TRBJ2-4
CASSLGISGGPGGNEQFF	TGTGCCAGCAGCTTAGGTATTAGCGGGGGCCCCGGGGGCAATGAGCAGTTCTTC	TRBV11-2	TRBD2	-	TRBJ2-1
CASREGRGDTQYF	TGTGCCAGCAGGGAGGGCCGGGGAGATACGCAGTATTTT	TRBV28	-	-	TRBJ2-3
CASSFPGLAGNVGELFF	TGTGCCAGCAGCTTTCCGGGACTAGCGGGAAATGTCGGGGAGCTGTTTTTT	TRBV5-4	TRBD2	-	TRBJ2-2
CASSSDIPDRGRGYTF	TGCGCCAGCAGCTCGGATATTCCGGACAGGGGCCGTGGCTACACCTTC	TRBV5-1	TRBD1	-	TRBJ1-2
CASSSPGIFNEKLFF	TGTGCCAGCAGCTCCCCAGGGATTTTTAATGAAAAACTGTTTTTT	TRBV7-9	-	-	TRBJ1-4
CASSSTGADTEAFF	TGTGCCAGCAGCTCGACAGGGGCCGACACTGAAGCTTTCTTT	TRBV7-3	TRBD1	-	TRBJ1-1
CASSHLPYEQYF	TGTGCCAGCAGTCACCTACCCTACGAGCAGTACTTC	TRBV27	-	-	TRBJ2-7
CASRADLAGGPYNEQFF	TGTGCCAGCAGGGCAGACCTAGCGGGAGGGCCCTACAATGAGCAGTTCTTC	TRBV2	TRBD2	-	TRBJ2-1
CASSQGEGLVGNIQYF	TGTGCCAGCAGCCAAGGGGAAGGACTAGTTGGAAACATTCAGTACTTC	TRBV4-2	TRBD2	-	TRBJ2-4